The rows below give T cell receptor beta chains drawn from one sample of a study of blood T cell repertoires in COVID-19. Only in-frame clones appear in the TCRdb table, and some are missing; sequencing was by immunoSEQ multiplex PCR. The table includes under 350,000 clones, over 75% detected once. Source material: peripheral blood. The receptors originated from a human donor in a cohort sampled during active COVID-19. Both conserved end residues are part of each CDR3. D genes are given only for firm matches. Rows give clone size only sometimes, using once, few, many, or a class for an expanded clone.

>-|TRBV2|TRBJ1-1|TRBD1|15
TGTGCCAGCAACCGGGACAGGGGGGCGAACACTGAAGCTTTCTTT
CASNRDRGANTEAFF
>-|TRBV7-2|TRBJ1-2|-|14
TGTGCCAGCAGCTTAGCCCAGGGTCTGACAGGCTACACCTTC
CASSLAQGLTGYTF
>-|TRBV6-5|TRBJ2-1|TRBD1|15
TGTGCCAGCAGGCGGACAGGGGGAAACTACAATGAGCAGTTCTTC
CASRRTGGNYNEQFF
>few|TRBV3-1/TRBV3-2|TRBJ1-3|-|18
TGTGCCAGCAGCCAAGGGGGACTAGCGGGAAGTTCTGGAAACACCATATATTTT
CASSQGGLAGSSGNTIYF
>-|TRBV6-5|TRBJ2-1|-|14
TGTGCCAGCAGGCTGACAGGTTCCTACAATGAGCAGTTCTTC
CASRLTGSYNEQFF
>-|TRBV7-2|TRBJ1-3|-|16
TGTGCCAGCAGCTTAGCAACCCAGTTCTCTGGAAACACCATATATTTT
CASSLATQFSGNTIYF
>-|TRBV5-6|TRBJ2-5|-|14
TGTGCCAGCAGCCGCTGGGTGTCCGGGGAGACCCAGTACTTC
CASSRWVSGETQYF
>-|TRBV6-6|TRBJ2-3|-|16
TGTGCCAGCAGCTCAAACGTGGGCAGGGGCACAGATACGCAGTATTTT
CASSSNVGRGTDTQYF
>few|TRBV28|TRBJ2-3|-|14
TGTGCCAGCAGTCTCGGCGGGAGCACAGATACGCAGTATTTT
CASSLGGSTDTQYF
>-|TRBV6-5|TRBJ2-7|-|12
TGTGCCAGCAGTAGGGACAACTACGAGCAGTACTTC
CASSRDNYEQYF
>-|TRBV4-1|TRBJ2-5|-|13
TGCGCCAGCAGCCAGCAGGGTGCAGAGACCCAGTACTTC
CASSQQGAETQYF
>-|TRBV7-9|TRBJ2-3|-|14
TGTGCCAGCAGCTTCGGGGATCATATCGATACGCAGTATTTT
CASSFGDHIDTQYF
>-|TRBV12-3/TRBV12-4|TRBJ1-2|-|13
TGTGCCAGCAGGCAATCGGGGTCTGCTGGCTACACCTTC
CASRQSGSAGYTF
>-|TRBV19|TRBJ1-1|-|16
TGTGCCAGTAGTATGGTGGCGGGGTATGAGAACACTGAAGCTTTCTTT
CASSMVAGYENTEAFF
>-|TRBV2|TRBJ2-6|-|14
TGTGCCAGCACGTCGGGCTCTGGGGCCAACGTCCTGACTTTC
CASTSGSGANVLTF
>-|TRBV10-1|TRBJ2-7|TRBD1|17
TGCGCCACCGAGGAATCGTGGGACAGGGGGCATCCCTACGAGCAGTACTTC
CATEESWDRGHPYEQYF
>-|TRBV6-5|TRBJ1-5|TRBD1|13
TGTGCCAGCTACGACAGGGCAAATCAGCCCCAGCATTTT
CASYDRANQPQHF
>-|TRBV10-3|TRBJ1-3|-|14
TGTGCCATCAGGCCTCAGGGCTCTGGAAACACCATATATTTT
CAIRPQGSGNTIYF
>-|TRBV9|TRBJ1-5|-|15
TGTGCCAGCAGCGCCGGGGAGGGGGTCAGTCAGCCCCAGCATTTT
CASSAGEGVSQPQHF
>-|TRBV21-1|TRBJ1-6|-|17
TGTGCCAGCAGCAAAGAAGAGGGGACAGGAGATAATTCACCCCTCCACTTT
CASSKEEGTGDNSPLHF
>-|TRBV4-2|TRBJ2-7|TRBD2|17
TGTGCCAGCAGCCAAGCTGTAGGCCTAGCGGGGGGTGGCGAGCAGTACTTC
CASSQAVGLAGGGEQYF
>-|TRBV11-2|TRBJ2-5|TRBD2|16
TGTGCCAGCAGCTCAACAGCGGGAGCGGGAGGCGAGACCCAGTACTTC
CASSSTAGAGGETQYF
>-|TRBV10-3|TRBJ1-2|-|12
TGTGCCATCAGTGAGTTTGTCGTCGGCTACACCTTC
CAISEFVVGYTF
>-|TRBV6-5|TRBJ1-6|-|14
TGTGCCAGCAGTTACGGTAGTCTAGATTCACCCCTCCACTTT
CASSYGSLDSPLHF
>-|TRBV7-9|TRBJ2-7|TRBD2|13
TGTGCCAGCAGCCAAACTAGCGGACTCCCCCCTCACTTC
CASSQTSGLPPHF
>-|TRBV27|TRBJ1-1|TRBD1|15
TGTGCCAGCAGTTCTAGACAGGGGCGTATCACTGAAGCTTTCTTT
CASSSRQGRITEAFF
>-|TRBV19|TRBJ2-7|TRBD1|15
TGTGCCAGTAGTATACAGGGGGCGGTTGGCTACGAGCAGTACTTC
CASSIQGAVGYEQYF
>-|TRBV28|TRBJ2-3|TRBD1|17
TGTGCCAGCAGTTTATCCCGGGACAGCCAGCTCACAGATACGCAGTATTTT
CASSLSRDSQLTDTQYF
>once|TRBV19|TRBJ2-5|TRBD1|14
TGTGCCACTGCGGACAGGGGATTTCAAGAGACCCAGTACTTC
CATADRGFQETQYF
>-|TRBV18|TRBJ2-3|-|15
TGTGCCAGCTCACCGCTTACCGAGGCCCAGGGTACGCAGTATTTT
CASSPLTEAQGTQYF
>-|TRBV15|TRBJ2-5|TRBD1|14
TGTGCCACAAAGGACAGGGGCCATCAAGAGACCCAGTACTTC
CATKDRGHQETQYF
>-|TRBV5-1|TRBJ2-3|TRBD2|15
TGCGCCAGCAGCTCGACTAGCGGGAGATCTGATACGCAGTATTTT
CASSSTSGRSDTQYF
>-|TRBV28|TRBJ2-7|TRBD1|18
TGTGCCAGCAGTTTGGCGGGACAGGGGGTATTCCTAAGGAACGAGCAGTACTTC
CASSLAGQGVFLRNEQYF
>-|TRBV14|TRBJ2-7|TRBD1|18
TGTGCCAGCAGCCAAATAATGACTGCGGGGACAGGGAATTACGAGCAGTACTTC
CASSQIMTAGTGNYEQYF
>-|TRBV5-4|TRBJ1-6|TRBD1|14
TGTGCCAGCCATGGACAGGGACAATTGTCACCCCTCCACTTT
CASHGQGQLSPLHF
>-|TRBV6-5|TRBJ2-2|TRBD1|15
TGTGCCAGCAGCACCGGGACAGGGCGTACCGGGGAGCTGTTTTTT
CASSTGTGRTGELFF
>-|TRBV7-6|TRBJ2-1|-|15
TGTGCCAGCAGCTCTACCGGCGGCTCCTACAATGAGCAGTTCTTC
CASSSTGGSYNEQFF
>-|TRBV29-1|TRBJ1-2|-|13
TGCAGCTCATGGGACACTATAAACTATGGCTACACCTTC
CSSWDTINYGYTF
>-|TRBV24-1|TRBJ1-2|TRBD1|15
TGTGCCACCAGTGAGACAGGGAAGGTCGGCTATGGCTACACCTTC
CATSETGKVGYGYTF
>many|TRBV7-9|TRBJ2-7|TRBD1|15
TGTGCCAGCAGCTTAACGGGGAGGACAGGGATGGAGCAGTACTTC
CASSLTGRTGMEQYF
>-|TRBV28|TRBJ2-1|-|16
TGTGCCAGCAGTGAACCGGGACTTACCTTCTACAATGAGCAGTTCTTC
CASSEPGLTFYNEQFF
>-|TRBV30|TRBJ1-2|-|14
TGTGCCTGGAGTCTACAGGGATTGGGCTATGGCTACACCTTC
CAWSLQGLGYGYTF
>-|TRBV7-9|TRBJ1-2|-|13
TGTGCCAGCAGCTTAAAGAGCAACTATGGCTACACCTTC
CASSLKSNYGYTF
>-|TRBV25-1|TRBJ1-1|TRBD1|14
TGTGCCACCAGGGACAGTCTCATGAACACTGAAGCTTTCTTT
CATRDSLMNTEAFF
>-|TRBV7-9|TRBJ1-6|TRBD1|14
TGTGCCAGCAGCGCCGGGACAGCAAATTCACCCCTCCACTTT
CASSAGTANSPLHF
>-|TRBV27|TRBJ1-6|TRBD1|15
TGTGCCAGCATGGCAGGGACAGGTCGCAATTCACCCCTCCACTTT
CASMAGTGRNSPLHF
>-|TRBV5-1|TRBJ2-5|-|15
TGCGCCAGCAGCCTCTCTGGTGGAGCTCGTGAGACCCAGTACTTC
CASSLSGGARETQYF
>-|TRBV7-2|TRBJ2-5|-|14
TGTGCCAGCAGCTTAGCCGGGAGACAAGAGACCCAGTACTTC
CASSLAGRQETQYF
>-|TRBV4-2|TRBJ2-6|-|18
TGTGCCAGCAGCCGCCTCTGGGGGCCTAACTCTGGGGCCAACGTCCTGACTTTC
CASSRLWGPNSGANVLTF
>-|TRBV28|TRBJ1-5|-|12
TGTGCCAGCATCAGTACCAATCAGCCCCAGCATTTT
CASISTNQPQHF
>-|TRBV7-8|TRBJ2-4|TRBD2|18
TGTGCCAGCAGCGGAAGACTAGCGGGAGTGGGGGCCAAAAACATTCAGTACTTC
CASSGRLAGVGAKNIQYF
>-|TRBV19|TRBJ2-1|TRBD2|14
TGTGCCAGTAGTTCAGGGACTAGCTCCCATGAGCAGTTCTTC
CASSSGTSSHEQFF
>-|TRBV18|TRBJ2-1|-|14
TGTGCCAGCTCACCGGCTCCAGGGGGGAATGAGCAGTTCTTC
CASSPAPGGNEQFF
>-|TRBV28|TRBJ2-1|-|12
TGTGCCAGCAGTTTCAGTCCGGGAGAGCAGTTCTTC
CASSFSPGEQFF
>few|TRBV7-9|TRBJ2-2|TRBD1|13
TGTGCCAGCAGCGAATCCTGGGACAGTAAGCTGTTTTTT
CASSESWDSKLFF
>-|TRBV6-5|TRBJ2-1|TRBD2|14
TGTGCTGGGGGTCGAGGACTAGTCGGGTCCGAGCAGTTCTTC
CAGGRGLVGSEQFF
>-|TRBV28|TRBJ2-2|-|13
TGTGCCAGCAGCACAGGGAACGCCGGGGAGCTGTTTTTT
CASSTGNAGELFF